The 4 T cell receptor beta chains in this list originate from one sample, sequenced in a study of T cells in Graves' hyperthyroidism and ophthalmopathy (dated by TCRdb to the late 2010s). The library was generated by multiplex PCR. The instrument given in TCRdb is Illumina HiSeq 2000. TCR beta CDR3 regions were amplified from RNA transcripts. The TCR CDR3 was subjected to a first round of RT-PCR using the HTBI primer set and the Qiagen OneStep RT-PCR kit. In TCRdb, the public reads were trimmed at Q25 with fastp and aligned with MiXCR, with productive beta chains retained. A single entry per CDR3 protein holds the most common genes and DNA from its merged rows. The table for this sample lists over 650,000 distinct CDR3 sequences; about 17% of them were counted only once. Around 7.7% of the sample rests with the top ten. Sequencing input: blood. These receptors all stem from a man between 18 and 35 years old with Graves' hyperthyroidism.

A few counts support this clonotype. The chain has TRBV4-3 and TRBJ1-4; D is unresolved. This CDR3 contains 15 residues. Germline loops: CDR1 LGHNA, CDR2 YSLEER. Trimming cost V 1 base and J 8 bases, with 14 bases left between them. The DNA of the CDR3 is TGCGCCAGCAGCCAAGTGTGGCAGGAGGAGGAAAAACTGTTTTTT. This sequence encodes CASSQVWQEEEKLFF.

The chain is built from TRBV29-1 and TRBJ1-4; no definite D call. The CDR3 is made up of 15 amino acids. The V gene lost 5 bases and the J gene lost 4 bases, with 17 bases spanning the gap. CDR1 is SQVTM and CDR2 is ANQGSEA in the germline V gene. CDR3 in DNA: TGCAGCGTTAAAAGGAGCCCGCCGGATAATGAAAAACTGTTTTTT. The encoded protein is CSVKRSPPDNEKLFF.

This clonotype was observed many times. This chain uses TRBV28 with TRBJ2-2; weak D call: TRBD2 (6 bases). The CDR3 loop spans 15 amino acids. Trimming pared 2 bases from V and 6 bases from J, leaving 13 bases between. Germline V gives CDR1 MDHEN, CDR2 SYDVKM. For the CDR3, the DNA is TGTGCCAGCAGTTTAGGAGGGATTGGTCCCGGGGAGCTGTTTTTT. Translated: CASSLGGIGPGELFF. Together with reference TRBV28 and TRBJ2-2, the CDR3 gives the full variable domain: DVKVTQSSRYLVKRTGEKVFLECVQDMDHENMFWYRQDPGLGLRLIYFSYDVKMKEKGDIPEGYSVSREKKERFSLILESASTNQTSMYLCASSLGGIGPGELFFGEGSRLTVL.

This clonotype was counted ten times or more. V is TRBV12-3 or TRBV12-4 and J is TRBJ2-1; TRBD2 might be the D (6 bases). Trimming shortened V by 6 bases and J by 6 bases, and 12 bases separated the two germline ends. The CDR3 loop spans 13 amino acids. The CDR3 spells CASRLRRGNEQFF. The DNA for the CDR3 is TGTGCCAGCAGGCTACGGAGGGGCAATGAGCAGTTCTTC.